These T cell receptor beta chains were read from a single sample in a study of OX40 agonist ivuxolimab in advanced cancers. TCRdb's table, derived via immunoSEQ multiplex PCR, lists solely in-frame clones and lacks some. The sample contains 60,000 to 80,000 clones, 75% to 85% of which appear only once. The source material was CD4+ or CD8+ T cells sorted from blood, sampled in a trial of the OX40 agonist ivuxolimab. All receptors come from an adult with an advanced solid tumor such as melanoma, head and neck, liver or kidney cancer. Both conserved end residues are part of each CDR3. The D gene is left open where the match is weak. Rows may omit the clone size; those that give it use once, few, many or a size class.

abundance | j_gene | v_gene | d_gene | CDR3nt | CDR3aa
. | TRBJ1-3 | TRBV4-3 | . | TGCGCCAGCAGCCAAGGTCTGGCCGCTTCTGGAAACACCATATATTTT | CASSQGLAASGNTIYF
. | TRBJ1-2 | TRBV7-2 | . | TGTGCCAGCAGCTTATACCAGGGGAGCGTGGCTTCTAACTATGGCTACACCTTC | CASSLYQGSVASNYGYTF
. | TRBJ1-2 | TRBV27 | . | TGTGCCAGCAGTCCCCAAAATACAGATGGCTACACCTTC | CASSPQNTDGYTF
. | TRBJ2-2 | TRBV10-1 | . | TGCGCCAGCAGTGAGGAATGGGGCACCGGGGAGCTGTTTTTT | CASSEEWGTGELFF
. | TRBJ1-1 | TRBV6-6 | TRBD1 | TGTGCCAGCAGTGGAGGGACAGCGAACACTGAAGCTTTCTTT | CASSGGTANTEAFF
once | TRBJ1-1 | TRBV18 | TRBD1 | TGTGCCAGCTCATCAGGACAGGGGGTGAACACTGAAGCTTTCTTT | CASSSGQGVNTEAFF
once | TRBJ2-5 | TRBV7-2 | TRBD1 | TGTGCCAGCAGCACCTCCTGGGACAGGGGACAAGAGACCCAGTACTTC | CASSTSWDRGQETQYF
once | TRBJ2-3 | TRBV5-1 | . | TGCGCCAGCAGCTCCCAACCCTCAGATACGCAGTATTTT | CASSSQPSDTQYF
. | TRBJ2-1 | TRBV5-1 | TRBD1 | TGCGCCAGCAGCTTGACGGGGGACAGGGCGAATGAGCAGTTCTTC | CASSLTGDRANEQFF
. | TRBJ2-7 | TRBV28 | TRBD1 | TGTGCCAGCAGTTTGGGACAGGGTTATACCTACGAGCAGTACTTC | CASSLGQGYTYEQYF
. | TRBJ1-2 | TRBV4-3 | . | TGCGCCAGCAGCCAAACCCCAGGGGAAAATAGGAATGGCTACACCTTC | CASSQTPGENRNGYTF
few | TRBJ1-3 | TRBV5-5 | . | TGTGCCAGCAGCTTTGGTTCCTCTGGAAACACCATATATTTT | CASSFGSSGNTIYF
. | TRBJ1-2 | TRBV5-1 | TRBD1 | TGCGCCAGCAGGCGGACAGGAACCTATGGCTACACCTTC | CASRRTGTYGYTF
. | TRBJ1-2 | TRBV7-2 | . | TGTGCCAGCAGCTTAGAGCAGGAAGCTAACTATGGCTACACCTTC | CASSLEQEANYGYTF
. | TRBJ2-7 | TRBV18 | TRBD1 | TGTGCCAGCTCACAGGGACAGACTACCTACGAGCAGTACTTC | CASSQGQTTYEQYF
. | TRBJ2-5 | TRBV7-9 | . | TGTGCCAGCAGCTTGAATACTGAGTACCAAGAGACCCAGTACTTC | CASSLNTEYQETQYF
. | TRBJ2-3 | TRBV7-6 | TRBD1 | TGTGCCAGCAGCTTAGGTTTTGGGACAGGGGGCACAGATACGCAGTATTTT | CASSLGFGTGGTDTQYF
. | TRBJ2-7 | TRBV2 | . | TGTGCCAGCAGTGCAGGTAGCGAGCAGTACTTC | CASSAGSEQYF
once | TRBJ2-7 | TRBV6-1 | TRBD2 | TGTGCCAGCAGGCTCGGGACTAGCGGCTACGAGCAGTACTTC | CASRLGTSGYEQYF
. | TRBJ2-2 | TRBV6-6 | . | TGTACCAGCCGGTACGATCGAACCGGGGAGCTGTTTTTT | CTSRYDRTGELFF
. | TRBJ1-2 | TRBV5-6 | . | TGTGCCAGCAGCTTGTTGTCCTATGGCTACACCTTC | CASSLLSYGYTF
. | TRBJ2-7 | TRBV5-6 | TRBD2 | TGTGCCAGCAGTCCGGGGGGGCGCATAAGCCTATACTCCTACGAGCAGTACTTC | CASSPGGRISLYSYEQYF
. | TRBJ2-3 | TRBV29-1 | TRBD2 | TGCAGCGCCGCGGGACTAGCGGTCACAGATACGCAGTATTTT | CSAAGLAVTDTQYF
. | TRBJ2-2 | TRBV9 | . | TGTGCCAGCAGCCACAACACTAACACCGGGGAGCTGTTTTTT | CASSHNTNTGELFF
. | TRBJ1-2 | TRBV4-1 | . | TGCGCCAGCAGCCGAAATCTGGGAAATGGCTACACCTTC | CASSRNLGNGYTF
once | TRBJ2-3 | TRBV7-2 | TRBD2 | TGTGCCTCCGGGCTAGCGGGCACAGATACGCAGTATTTT | CASGLAGTDTQYF
. | TRBJ1-4 | TRBV18 | . | TGTGCCAGCTCACTTTGGGCCTCCCTCGGTGAAAAACTGTTTTTT | CASSLWASLGEKLFF
. | TRBJ2-7 | TRBV18 | TRBD2 | TGTGCCAGCTCACTTACGTCCGGGACTAGCGTCTCCGAGCAGTACTTC | CASSLTSGTSVSEQYF
once | TRBJ1-5 | TRBV4-1 | TRBD1 | TGCGCCAGCAGTCCGATCGTCAAGCCGGGACAGGGTGTTAATCAGCCCCAGCATTTT | CASSPIVKPGQGVNQPQHF
. | TRBJ2-7 | TRBV29-1 | . | TGCAGCGTCTCGCCCCTGTTGGGGGGCTACGAGCAGTACTTC | CSVSPLLGGYEQYF
. | TRBJ2-7 | TRBV5-1 | TRBD1 | TGCGCCAGCACAAGACAGGGGGACTACGAGCAGTACTTC | CASTRQGDYEQYF
. | TRBJ1-2 | TRBV18 | . | TGTGCCAGCTCACGCGGCGCGGGGGCTTATGGCTACACCTTC | CASSRGAGAYGYTF
. | TRBJ2-3 | TRBV7-8 | . | TGTGCCAGCAGCCTAGACGACAGGCGGACTAGCACAGATACGCAGTATTTT | CASSLDDRRTSTDTQYF
. | TRBJ2-7 | TRBV7-2 | TRBD1 | TGTGCCAGCAGCTTAAGACCAGGGACAGGGGAGGGCGAGCAGTACTTC | CASSLRPGTGEGEQYF
once | TRBJ2-6 | TRBV7-9 | . | TGTGCCAGCAGCTTAGCGCACGGTGCTGGGGCCAACGTCCTGACTTTC | CASSLAHGAGANVLTF
. | TRBJ2-7 | TRBV5-6 | . | TGTGCCAGCAGCTTGGACCCCAGGGGCGGGGGCCCCGGGTACGAGCAGTACTTC | CASSLDPRGGGPGYEQYF
. | TRBJ2-1 | TRBV4-3 | . | TGCGCCAGCAGCCTATACACAGGATTAGACTACAATGAGCAGTTCTTC | CASSLYTGLDYNEQFF
. | TRBJ2-2 | TRBV29-1 | . | TGCAGCGTTGAACGGACAGCTAACACCGGGGAGCTGTTTTTT | CSVERTANTGELFF
. | TRBJ2-2 | TRBV10-3 | TRBD1 | TGTGCCATCAGCGAGCCGGGACAGGGGAACACCGGGGAGCTGTTTTTT | CAISEPGQGNTGELFF
. | TRBJ2-7 | TRBV5-4 | . | TGTGCCAGCAGCTTGGGCCAGGCCAGCTCCTACGAGCAGTACTTC | CASSLGQASSYEQYF
. | TRBJ2-1 | TRBV5-1 | . | TGCGCCAGCAGCTTGGGGGGCGGCTACAATGAGCAGTTCTTC | CASSLGGGYNEQFF
. | TRBJ2-3 | TRBV14 | . | TGTGCCAGCAGCCAAGGACTCCGCGGCACAGATACGCAGTATTTT | CASSQGLRGTDTQYF
. | TRBJ2-1 | TRBV28 | TRBD2 | TGTGCCAGCAGTTTGGGGACTAGCGGAAACAATGAGCAGTTCTTC | CASSLGTSGNNEQFF
. | TRBJ2-1 | TRBV7-2 | TRBD2 | TGTGCCAGCAGCTTAGTTACCGGACTAGAGAGCTCCTACAATGAGCAGTTCTTC | CASSLVTGLESSYNEQFF
. | TRBJ2-5 | TRBV7-9 | TRBD2 | TGTGCCAGCAGCTTGGCTAGCGGGACCCAAGGGGAGACCCAGTACTTC | CASSLASGTQGETQYF
. | TRBJ1-1 | TRBV5-5 | . | TGTGCCAGCAGCACTGGGCCCGGGGGGACTGAAGCTTTCTTT | CASSTGPGGTEAFF
. | TRBJ2-7 | TRBV7-9 | . | TGTGCCAGCAGCATGGACAGCTCTACGAAGCAGTACTTC | CASSMDSSTKQYF
. | TRBJ2-6 | TRBV4-2 | TRBD1 | TGTGCCAGCAGCCCGAGTGGGACAGGGATTAGGACTGGGGCCAACGTCCTGACTTTC | CASSPSGTGIRTGANVLTF
. | TRBJ2-4 | TRBV2 | . | TGTGCCAGCGGGACGGACGGAAAAAACATTCAGTACTTC | CASGTDGKNIQYF